The rows below give T cell receptor beta chains drawn from one sample of a study of T cell responses to AZD1222 COVID-19 vaccine. Libraries were prepared by immunoSEQ multiplex PCR; TCRdb keeps only in-frame clonotypes and omits some of them. This table has approximately 130,000 clones, around nine tenths appearing once. The source was peripheral blood, collected on day 0 of AZD1222 vaccination. These receptors were obtained from an adult in good health. Both conserved end residues are part of each CDR3. Only some rows state a clone size, as once, few, many or a class for expanded clones.

V	size	CDR3
TRBV30	-	CAWSVRGTGAFF
TRBV7-2	once	CASSRNRGWGYTF
TRBV7-9	-	CASSLAVLAGVADTQYF
TRBV6-5	-	CASSLTGMNTEAFF
TRBV5-6	-	CASSLGRERSYNEQFF
TRBV12-3/TRBV12-4	-	CASSFHTEAFF
TRBV7-9	-	CASSYRDSWNTEAFF
TRBV6-1	-	CASSDLGRGIEKLFF
TRBV7-2	-	CASSSPITGTSSYNEQFF
TRBV12-3/TRBV12-4	-	CASSAISYGYTF
TRBV19	-	CASSGDSSTNEKLFF
TRBV5-1	-	CASSPLGVTGNTIYF
TRBV6-5	-	CASRGTGTGNTEAFF
TRBV9	few	CASSGARTEGEQFF
TRBV6-5	-	CASRTGGNIEKLFF
TRBV12-5	once	CARNPGTGEKKLFF
TRBV6-6	-	CASSSAGGLGGAAERNQPQHF
TRBV19	-	CASRGTVTRKDQPQHF
TRBV3-1/TRBV3-2	-	CASSQQGDSPLHF
TRBV7-2	-	CASSLPPAGEQFF
TRBV7-9	-	CASSFIGESGYTF
TRBV18	-	CASSPNTGGLDEQYF
TRBV7-9	-	CASSLVLGETQYF
TRBV5-8	-	CASRAGNSPLHF
TRBV6-6	-	CASSQTDRSTYEQYF
TRBV6-5	-	CASSYTSGDTQYF
TRBV5-1	-	CASSPGGQGVGEAFF
TRBV29-1	-	CSVEVRDLEAFF
TRBV30	-	CAWTGTSGNTIYF
TRBV6-5	-	CASSYSGGSGNTIYF
TRBV6-2/TRBV6-3	-	CASSYRDRYEQYF
TRBV19	-	CASSDREFGYTF
TRBV7-9	-	CASSTTGTGVIATNEKLFF
TRBV11-3	-	CASSAGTEENNEQFF
TRBV6-5	-	CASTKTVSTDTQYF
TRBV7-2	-	CASSSLLRDRGANVLTF
TRBV5-8	-	CASSLTGSGNTIYF
TRBV29-1	-	CSASDRVETQYF
TRBV7-3	-	CASSLGLGDNTEAFF
TRBV30	-	CARQGEGPETQYF
TRBV10-3	-	CAISLEWAEAFF
TRBV6-6	-	CASSSELNGEAFF
TRBV9	-	CASSVDPGGLAETYEQYF
TRBV5-6	-	CASSFRSAKNIQYF
TRBV10-3	-	CAISPRDTQYF
TRBV28	-	CASSPYTSGSSDTQYF
TRBV12-3/TRBV12-4	-	CASSSAKNIQYF
TRBV9	-	CASSVAPSNTEAFF
TRBV11-1	-	CASSRGLAGGDYEQYF
TRBV10-3	-	CAISAPGQGDYGYTF
TRBV29-1	-	CSVVRQATEAFF
TRBV29-1	-	CSVALTGGAFF
TRBV9	-	CASGTEVSSYNSPLHF
TRBV25-1	-	CASSEEGTGKFNEQFF
TRBV6-2/TRBV6-3	once	CASSLQGAHTEAFF